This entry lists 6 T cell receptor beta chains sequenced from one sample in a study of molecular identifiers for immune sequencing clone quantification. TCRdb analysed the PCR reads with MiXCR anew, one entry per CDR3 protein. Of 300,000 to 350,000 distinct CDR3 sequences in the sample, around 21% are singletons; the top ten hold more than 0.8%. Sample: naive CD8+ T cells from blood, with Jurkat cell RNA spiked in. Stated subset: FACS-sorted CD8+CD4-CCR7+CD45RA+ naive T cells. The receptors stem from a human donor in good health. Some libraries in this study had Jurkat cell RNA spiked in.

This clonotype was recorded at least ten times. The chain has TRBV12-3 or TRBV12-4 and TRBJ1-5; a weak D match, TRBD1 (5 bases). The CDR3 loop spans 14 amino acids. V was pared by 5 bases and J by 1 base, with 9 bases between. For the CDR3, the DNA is TGTGCCAGCAGTCTAGACAGAAGCAATCAGCCCCAGCATTTT. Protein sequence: CASSLDRSNQPQHF.

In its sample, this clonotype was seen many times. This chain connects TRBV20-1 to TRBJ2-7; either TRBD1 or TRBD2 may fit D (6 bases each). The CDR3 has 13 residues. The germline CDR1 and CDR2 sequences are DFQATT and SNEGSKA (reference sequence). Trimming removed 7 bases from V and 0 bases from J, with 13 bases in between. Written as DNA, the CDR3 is TGCAGTGTGGCGGGACATACCTCCTACGAGCAGTACTTC. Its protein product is CSVAGHTSYEQYF.

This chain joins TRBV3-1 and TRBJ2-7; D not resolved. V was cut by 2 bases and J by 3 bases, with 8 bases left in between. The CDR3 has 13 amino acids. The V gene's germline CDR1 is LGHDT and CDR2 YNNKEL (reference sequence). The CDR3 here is CASSQSPDYEQYF. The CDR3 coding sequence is TGTGCCAGCAGCCAATCCCCCGACTACGAGCAGTACTTC.

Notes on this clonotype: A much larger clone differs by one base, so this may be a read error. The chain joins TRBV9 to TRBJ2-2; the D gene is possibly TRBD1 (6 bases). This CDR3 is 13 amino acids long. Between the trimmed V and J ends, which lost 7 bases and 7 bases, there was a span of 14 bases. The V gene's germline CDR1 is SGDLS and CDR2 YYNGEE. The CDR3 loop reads CASGGLGGGELFF. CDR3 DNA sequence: TGTGCCAGCGGGGGCCTGGGTGGCGGGGAGCTGTTTTTT.

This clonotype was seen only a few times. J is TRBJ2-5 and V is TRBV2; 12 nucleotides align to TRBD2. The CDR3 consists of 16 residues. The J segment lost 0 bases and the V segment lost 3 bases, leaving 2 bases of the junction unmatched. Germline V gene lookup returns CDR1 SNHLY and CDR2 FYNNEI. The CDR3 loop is CASSDRTSGDQETQYF. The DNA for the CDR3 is TGTGCCAGCAGTGATAGGACTAGCGGGGACCAAGAGACCCAGTACTTC.

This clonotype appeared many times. Here the CDR3 reads CASSAYSATNEKLFF. The DNA of the CDR3 is TGTGCCAGCAGCGCCTACAGTGCAACTAATGAAAAACTGTTTTTT. The chain employs TRBV14 and TRBJ1-4; no definite D call. The germline V gene encodes CDR1 SGHDN and CDR2 FVKESK. With 5 bases removed from V and 0 bases from J, the gap between germline ends came to 10 bases. The CDR3 loop spans 15 amino acids. The variable domain in full, completed from reference TRBV14 and TRBJ1-4, reads EAGVTQFPSHSVIEKGQTVTLRCDPISGHDNLYWYRRVMGKEIKFLLHFVKESKQDESGMPNNRFLAERTGGTYSTLKVQPAELEDSGVYFCASSAYSATNEKLFFGSGTQLSVL.